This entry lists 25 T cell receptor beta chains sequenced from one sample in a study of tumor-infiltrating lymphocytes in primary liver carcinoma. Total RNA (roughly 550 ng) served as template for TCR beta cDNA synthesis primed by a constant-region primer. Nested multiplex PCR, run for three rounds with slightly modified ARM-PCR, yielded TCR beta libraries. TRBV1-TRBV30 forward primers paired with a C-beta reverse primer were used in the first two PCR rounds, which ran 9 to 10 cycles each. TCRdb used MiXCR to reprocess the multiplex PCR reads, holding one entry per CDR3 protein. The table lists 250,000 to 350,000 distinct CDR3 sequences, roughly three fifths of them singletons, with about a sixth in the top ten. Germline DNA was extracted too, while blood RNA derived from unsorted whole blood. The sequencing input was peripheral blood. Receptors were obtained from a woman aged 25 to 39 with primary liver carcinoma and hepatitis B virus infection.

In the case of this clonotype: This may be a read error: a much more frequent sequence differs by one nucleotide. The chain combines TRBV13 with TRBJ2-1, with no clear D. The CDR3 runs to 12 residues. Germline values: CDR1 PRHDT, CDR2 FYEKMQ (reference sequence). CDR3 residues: CVSSFNNNEQFF. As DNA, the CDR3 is TGTGTCAGCAGCTTTAATAACAATGAGCAGTTCTTC.

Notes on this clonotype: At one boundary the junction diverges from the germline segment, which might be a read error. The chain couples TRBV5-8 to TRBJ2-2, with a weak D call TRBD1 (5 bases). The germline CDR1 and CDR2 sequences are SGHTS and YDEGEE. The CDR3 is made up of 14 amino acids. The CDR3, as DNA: TGTGCCATCAGCTTCGGCAGGGCCACCGGGGAGCTGTTTTTT. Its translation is CAISFGRATGELFF. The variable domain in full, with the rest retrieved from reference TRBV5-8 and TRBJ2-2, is EAGVTQSPTHLIKTRGQQATLRCSPISGHTSVYWYQQALGLGLQFLLWYDEGEERNRGNFPPRFSGRQFPNYSSELNVNALELEDSALYLCAISFGRATGELFFGEGSRLTVL.

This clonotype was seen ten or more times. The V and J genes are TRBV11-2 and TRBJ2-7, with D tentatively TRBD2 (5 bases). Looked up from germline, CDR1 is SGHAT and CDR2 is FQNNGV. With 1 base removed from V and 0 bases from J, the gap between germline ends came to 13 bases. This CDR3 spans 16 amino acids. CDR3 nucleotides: TGTGCCAGCAGCTTAGGCGTTTTGCGGGCCTCCTACGAGCAGTACTTC. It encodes CASSLGVLRASYEQYF.

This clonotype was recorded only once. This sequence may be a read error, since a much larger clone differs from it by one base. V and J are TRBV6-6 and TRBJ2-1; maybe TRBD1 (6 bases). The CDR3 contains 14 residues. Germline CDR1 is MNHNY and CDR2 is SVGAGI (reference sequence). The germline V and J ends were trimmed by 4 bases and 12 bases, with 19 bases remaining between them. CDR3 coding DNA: TGTGCCAGCAGTTGCGGACAGTTTGAGGGGATGCAGTTCTTC. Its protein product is CASSCGQFEGMQFF.

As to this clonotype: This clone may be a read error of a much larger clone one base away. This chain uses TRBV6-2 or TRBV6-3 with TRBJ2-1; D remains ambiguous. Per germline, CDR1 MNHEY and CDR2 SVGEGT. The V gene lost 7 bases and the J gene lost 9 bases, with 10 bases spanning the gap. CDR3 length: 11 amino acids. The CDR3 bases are TGTGCCAGCAATTTCCTCTCTGAGCAGTTCTTC. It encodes CASNFLSEQFF.

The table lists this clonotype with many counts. CDR3 region: CASSPPLQETQYF. The CDR3 nucleotides are TGCGCCAGCAGCCCACCTTTACAAGAGACCCAGTACTTC. The chain has TRBV4-1 and TRBJ2-5, with D uncertain. The V end was cut by 4 bases, the J end by 2 bases, with 8 bases between. Germline assignment: CDR1 MGHRA and CDR2 YSYEKL. The CDR3 loop spans 13 amino acids.

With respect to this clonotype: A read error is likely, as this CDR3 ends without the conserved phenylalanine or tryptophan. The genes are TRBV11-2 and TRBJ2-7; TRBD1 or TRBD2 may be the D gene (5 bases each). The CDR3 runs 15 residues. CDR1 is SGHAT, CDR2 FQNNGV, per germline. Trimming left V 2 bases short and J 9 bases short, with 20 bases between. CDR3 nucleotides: TGTGCCAGCAGCTTATCCCTCCACAGGAGTGAGGGGCAGTACCTC. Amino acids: CASSLSLHRSEGQYL.

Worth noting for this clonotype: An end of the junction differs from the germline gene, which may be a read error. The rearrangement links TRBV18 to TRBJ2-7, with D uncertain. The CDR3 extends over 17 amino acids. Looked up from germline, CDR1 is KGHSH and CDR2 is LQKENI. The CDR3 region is CASSPGVVTRASYVQYF. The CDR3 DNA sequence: TGTGCCAGCTCACCAGGGGTAGTAACAAGAGCCTCCTACGTGCAGTACTTC.

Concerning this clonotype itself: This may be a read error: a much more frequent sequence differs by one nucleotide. The CDR3 reads CANTFMGTAGDTQYF. As DNA, the CDR3 is TGTGCCAACACCTTTATGGGGACAGCAGGAGATACGCAGTATTTT. V gene TRBV12-3 or TRBV12-4 combines with J gene TRBJ2-3; 7 bases are shared with TRBD1. The ends lost 10 bases at V and 5 bases at J; junction bases unmatched: 15. The CDR3 length is 15 residues.

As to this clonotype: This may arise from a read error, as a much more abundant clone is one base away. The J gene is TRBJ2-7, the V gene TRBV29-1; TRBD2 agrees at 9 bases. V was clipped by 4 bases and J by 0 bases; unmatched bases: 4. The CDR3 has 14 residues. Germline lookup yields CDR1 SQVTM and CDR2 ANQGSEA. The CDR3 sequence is CSVGGRDHSYEQYF. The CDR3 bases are TGCAGCGTTGGCGGGAGGGATCACTCCTACGAGCAGTACTTC.

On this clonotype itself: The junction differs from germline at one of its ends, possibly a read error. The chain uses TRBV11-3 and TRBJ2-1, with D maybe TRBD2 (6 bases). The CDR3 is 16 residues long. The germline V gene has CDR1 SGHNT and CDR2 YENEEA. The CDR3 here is CACSLEWRDGLDEQFF. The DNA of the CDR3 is TGTGCCTGCAGCTTAGAATGGCGGGACGGCCTAGATGAGCAGTTCTTC.

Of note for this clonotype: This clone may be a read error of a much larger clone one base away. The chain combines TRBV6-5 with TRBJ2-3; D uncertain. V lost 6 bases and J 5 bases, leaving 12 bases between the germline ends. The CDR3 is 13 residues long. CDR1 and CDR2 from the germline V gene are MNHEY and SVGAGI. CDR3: CASRYIARDTQYF. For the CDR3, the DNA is TGTGCCAGCAGATACATCGCGCGAGATACGCAGTATTTT.

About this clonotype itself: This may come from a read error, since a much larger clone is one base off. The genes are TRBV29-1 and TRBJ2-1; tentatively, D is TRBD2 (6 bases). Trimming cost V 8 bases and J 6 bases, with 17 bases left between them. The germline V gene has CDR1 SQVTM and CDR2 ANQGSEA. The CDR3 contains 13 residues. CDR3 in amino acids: CSSQAERANEQFF. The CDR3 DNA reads TGCAGCTCCCAAGCGGAGCGGGCCAATGAGCAGTTCTTC.

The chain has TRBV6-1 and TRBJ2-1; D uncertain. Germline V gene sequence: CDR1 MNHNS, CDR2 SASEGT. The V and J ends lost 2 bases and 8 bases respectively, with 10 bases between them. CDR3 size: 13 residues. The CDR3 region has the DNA TGTGCCAGCAGTGAACTAGGGTGGGATGAGCAGTTCTTC. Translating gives CASSELGWDEQFF.

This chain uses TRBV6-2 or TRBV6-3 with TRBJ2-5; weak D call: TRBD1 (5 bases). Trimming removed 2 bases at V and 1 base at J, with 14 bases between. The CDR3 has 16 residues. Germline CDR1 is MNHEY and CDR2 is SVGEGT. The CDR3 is CASSYGTGVIQETQYF. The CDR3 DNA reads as TGTGCCAGCAGTTACGGTACAGGTGTCATCCAAGAGACCCAGTACTTC.

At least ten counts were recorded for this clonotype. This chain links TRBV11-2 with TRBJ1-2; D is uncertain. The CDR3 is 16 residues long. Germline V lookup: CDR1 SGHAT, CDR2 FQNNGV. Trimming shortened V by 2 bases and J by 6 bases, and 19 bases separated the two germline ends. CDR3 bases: TGTGCCAGCAGCTTAATCCGGGCCGCTGTTTCAGATGGCTACACCTTC. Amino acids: CASSLIRAAVSDGYTF.

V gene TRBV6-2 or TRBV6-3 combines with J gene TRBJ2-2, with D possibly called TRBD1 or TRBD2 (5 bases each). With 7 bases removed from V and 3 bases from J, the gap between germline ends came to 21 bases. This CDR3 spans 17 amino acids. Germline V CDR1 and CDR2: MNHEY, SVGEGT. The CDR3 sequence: CASTPLGRPRDTGELFF. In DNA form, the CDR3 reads TGTGCCAGCACCCCATTGGGACGGCCCCGGGACACCGGGGAGCTGTTTTTT.

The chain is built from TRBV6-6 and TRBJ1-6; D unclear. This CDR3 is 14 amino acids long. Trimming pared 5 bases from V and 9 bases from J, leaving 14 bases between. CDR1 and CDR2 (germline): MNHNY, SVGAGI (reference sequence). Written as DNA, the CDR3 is TGTGCCAGCAGTCGTCCGTATGCTTTTTCACCCCTCCACTTT. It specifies CASSRPYAFSPLHF.

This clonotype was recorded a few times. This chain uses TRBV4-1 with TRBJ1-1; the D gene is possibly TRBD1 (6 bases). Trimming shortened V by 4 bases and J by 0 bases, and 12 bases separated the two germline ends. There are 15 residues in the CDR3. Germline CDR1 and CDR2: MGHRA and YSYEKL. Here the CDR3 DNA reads TGCGCCAGCAGCCGGAACGGACAGATGAACACTGAAGCTTTCTTT. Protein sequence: CASSRNGQMNTEAFF.

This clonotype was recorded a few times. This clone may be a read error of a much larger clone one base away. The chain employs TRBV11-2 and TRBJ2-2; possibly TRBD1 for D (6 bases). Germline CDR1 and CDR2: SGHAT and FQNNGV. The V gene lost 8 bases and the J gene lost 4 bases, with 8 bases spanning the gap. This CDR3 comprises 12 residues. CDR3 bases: TGTGCCAGCCAACAGGGCACCGGGGAGCTGTTTTTT. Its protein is CASQQGTGELFF.

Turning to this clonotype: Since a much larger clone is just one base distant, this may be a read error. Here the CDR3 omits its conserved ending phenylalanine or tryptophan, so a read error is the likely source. The CDR3 region has the DNA TGCGCCAGCAGCCAATTCAATAGCGGGGGCACCGGGGAGCTGTTTTCT. This gives the protein CASSQFNSGGTGELFS. The V gene is TRBV4-3, the J gene TRBJ2-2, with TRBD2 matching 9 bases. CDR3 length: 16 amino acids. Germline values: CDR1 LGHNA, CDR2 YSLEER. Losses at the gene ends were 2 bases for V and 4 bases for J; bases not matched to a gene: 5.

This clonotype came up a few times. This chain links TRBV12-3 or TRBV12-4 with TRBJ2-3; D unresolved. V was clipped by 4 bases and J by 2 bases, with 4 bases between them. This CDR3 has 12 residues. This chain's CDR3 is CASSSHTDTQYF. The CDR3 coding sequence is TGTGCCAGCAGTTCACACACAGATACGCAGTATTTT.

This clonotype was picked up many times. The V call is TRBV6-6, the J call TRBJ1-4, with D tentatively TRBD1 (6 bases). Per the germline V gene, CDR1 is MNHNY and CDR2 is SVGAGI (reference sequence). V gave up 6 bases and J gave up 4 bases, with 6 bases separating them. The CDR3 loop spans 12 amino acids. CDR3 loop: CASRDSNEKLFF. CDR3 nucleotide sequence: TGTGCCAGCAGGGACAGTAATGAAAAACTGTTTTTT.

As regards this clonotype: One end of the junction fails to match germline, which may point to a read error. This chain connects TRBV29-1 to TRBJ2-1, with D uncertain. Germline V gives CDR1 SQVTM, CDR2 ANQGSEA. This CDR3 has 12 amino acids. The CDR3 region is CSVELSYNEQLF. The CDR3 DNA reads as TGCAGCGTTGAGCTCTCCTACAATGAGCAGTTGTTC.

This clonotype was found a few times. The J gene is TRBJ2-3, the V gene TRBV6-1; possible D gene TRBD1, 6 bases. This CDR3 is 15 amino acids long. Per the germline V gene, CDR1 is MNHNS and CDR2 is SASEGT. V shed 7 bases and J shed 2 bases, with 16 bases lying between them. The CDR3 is CASTIVRGNTDTQYF. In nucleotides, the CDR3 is TGTGCCAGCACTATAGTCAGGGGAAACACAGATACGCAGTATTTT.